One sample yielded the 9 T cell receptor beta chains listed below, sequenced in a study of cytomegalovirus exposure and HLA in healthy donors. PCR involved 60 Vbeta and 13 Jbeta primers. The protocol was immunoSEQ multiplex PCR, while the TCRdb copy is restricted to in-frame clones and leaves out a portion. This sample yields some 180,000 clones, of which over 65% are seen a single time; around 1.5% belongs to the top ten. The source material was PBMCs. Receptors originate from a man between 18 and 35 years old in good health and CMV-seronegative.

This chain links TRBV4-1 with TRBJ1-2; 8 bases align to TRBD1. The germline CDR1 and CDR2 sequences are MGHRA and YSYEKL. Losses at the gene ends were 0 bases for V and 2 bases for J; bases not matched to a gene: 8. This CDR3 is built from 17 residues. In DNA form, the CDR3 reads TGCGCCAGCAGCCAAGATATTCAGGGGGCGAACAACTATGGCTACACCTTC. It encodes CASSQDIQGANNYGYTF.

V is TRBV27 and J is TRBJ2-3; 11 bases are a match to TRBD1. Looked up from germline, CDR1 is MNHEY and CDR2 is SMNVEV (reference sequence). This CDR3 has 16 residues. V shed 2 bases, J shed 4 bases, and the junction held 5 bases outside the gene matches. CDR3 DNA: TGTGCCAGCAGTTTAATGGACAGGGGGCGGTCAGATACGCAGTATTTT. Amino acids: CASSLMDRGRSDTQYF.

The chain is built from TRBV4-2 and TRBJ2-7; D ambiguous. Germline V lookup: CDR1 LGHNA, CDR2 YNFKEQ. V dropped 7 bases and J dropped 0 bases, with 10 bases sitting between them. The CDR3 length is 13 residues. CDR3 bases: TGTGCCAGCACCGCAGATTTCTCCTACGAGCAGTACTTC. This translates into CASTADFSYEQYF.

This chain links TRBV14 with TRBJ2-6; 8 nucleotides agree with TRBD1. CDR1 and CDR2 from the germline V gene are SGHDN and FVKESK. The V and J ends lost 4 bases and 1 base, in that order; junction bases with no gene match: 12. This CDR3 is 19 amino acids long. CDR3 in DNA: TGTGCCAGCAGCCCTAAGACAGGGGCCATACCTTCTGGGGCCAACGTCCTGACTTTC. Protein sequence: CASSPKTGAIPSGANVLTF.

This chain connects TRBV5-5 to TRBJ1-4; the match to TRBD1 covers 9 bases. The CDR3 consists of 18 residues. From germline, CDR1 is SGHKS and CDR2 YYEKEE (reference sequence). V dropped 4 bases and J dropped 2; count of bases not matched to a gene: 12. CDR3 protein: CASSRTDRGRITNEKLFF. In DNA, the CDR3 is TGTGCCAGCAGCCGTACCGACAGGGGGAGAATTACTAATGAAAAACTGTTTTTT.

The chain recombines TRBV6-5 with TRBJ1-2; possibly TRBD1 for D (5 bases). Trimming removed 0 bases at V and 7 bases at J, with 9 bases between. Germline V CDR1 and CDR2: MNHEY, SVGAGI. There are 13 residues in the CDR3. DNA of the CDR3: TGTGCCAGCAGTTACTCGGGGGGTGGTGGCTACACCTTC. It codes for CASSYSGGGGYTF.

CDR3 residues: CASSLDRGGEKLFF. The CDR3 region has the DNA TGTGCCAGCAGTCTGGACAGGGGAGGTGAAAAACTGTTTTTT. The rearrangement links TRBV2 to TRBJ1-4, with TRBD1 matching 9 bases. V was clipped by 5 bases and J by 7 bases; unmatched bases: 5. CDR1 and CDR2 (germline): SNHLY, FYNNEI. This CDR3 is 14 amino acids long.

The chain links TRBV4-2 to TRBJ1-2; D is ambiguous. V was pared by 0 bases and J by 1 base, with 12 bases between. Per germline, CDR1 LGHNA and CDR2 YNFKEQ. The CDR3 totals 16 residues. CDR3 sequence: CASSQDGSLGNYGYTF. The CDR3 bases are TGTGCCAGCAGCCAAGATGGGAGCTTAGGTAACTATGGCTACACCTTC.

This chain joins TRBV6-1 and TRBJ1-2; a possible D gene is TRBD1 (5 bases). In germline, CDR1 is MNHNS, CDR2 SASEGT. With 1 base removed from V and 4 bases from J, the gap between germline ends came to 7 bases. The CDR3 runs to 13 residues. This CDR3 is CASSEVQGYGYTF. The CDR3 DNA reads as TGTGCCAGCAGTGAAGTTCAGGGCTATGGCTACACCTTC.